This TCR beta chain appears in the sequencing data of a study of T cell responses to AZD1222 COVID-19 vaccine. From germline, CDR1 is MNHEY and CDR2 SVGAGI. The CDR3 spans 11 residues. The junction had 3 bases not matched to a gene; V was cut back by 7 bases and J by 9 bases. Overall study results and limits: Baseline seropositivity occurred in only a handful of AZD1222 recipients. Only after the peak T cell response were repertoires sampled.

Sequencing used immunoSEQ multiplex PCR; TCRdb keeps in-frame clones, though not all of them. The sample lists about 160,000 clones, around 93% occurring once. Points on this clone: Its target is unknown.

The sequence was obtained from an adult in good health. This chain joins TRBV6-5 and TRBJ2-1; 7 nucleotides match TRBD1. The source was peripheral blood, collected on day 0 of AZD1222 vaccination. CDR3 sequence: CASKQGTEQFF. DNA of the CDR3: TGTGCCAGCAAACAGGGGACTGAGCAGTTCTTC.